This T cell receptor beta chain was retrieved from a study of T cells after yellow fever vaccination. In the study overall: Libraries from low-cell-number fractions were prepared with the SMART-Seq v4 Ultra Low Input RNA kit.

TCRdb reanalysed the 5' RACE reads using MiXCR and keeps one entry per CDR3 protein. The table has about 340,000 distinct CDR3 sequences, 3% to 4.5% seen once. The CDR3 sequence is 12 residues long. With V trimmed by 4 bases and J by 7 bases, 2 bases remained unmatched. The V gene's germline CDR1 is SGDLS and CDR2 YYNGEE. This clonotype was detected many times. This TCR was sampled from a man aged 18 to 30 who received the YFV17D yellow fever vaccine. The chain combines TRBV9 with TRBJ2-3; 8 bases align to TRBD2. The source material was PBMCs, sampled 5 days after the yellow fever booster vaccination. CDR3 sequence reads: CASSSGGNTQYF. The CDR3 DNA follows: TGTGCCAGCAGCTCGGGAGGGAATACGCAGTATTTT.